The 16 T cell receptor beta chains below come from one sample, sequenced in a study of post-analysis software for immune sequencing data. No antigen is known for these receptors. Findings and caveats of the study: There were roughly 5 TRBV segments more frequent in patients than controls, and TRBV5-6, TRBV5-1 and TRBV20-1 were among them.

The authors incorporated unique molecular identifiers into the TCR beta cDNA libraries. TCRdb called the PCR reads again in MiXCR, with one record for every CDR3 protein. The sample has 350,000 to 500,000 distinct CDR3 sequences, roughly 38% seen once; the top ten hold about 7.6%. The sequenced sample was blood. The receptors shown here come from a girl between 2 and 10 years old with multiple sclerosis.

The chain carries TRBV7-3 and TRBJ2-1, with D hard to call. The end of the DNA fits TRBJ2-7 better, so the J call may be wrong. The CDR3 contains 18 residues. Per germline, CDR1 SGHTA and CDR2 FQGTGA. Written as DNA, the CDR3 is TGTGCCAGCAGCTCAGAAAGGCAGGTAGACCGCTCCTACAATGAGCAGTACTTC. It is translated as CASSSERQVDRSYNEQYF.

This sequence joins TRBV28 and TRBJ2-1; 8 bases align to TRBD2. With V trimmed by 7 bases and J by 5 bases, 7 bases remained unmatched. Germline CDR1 MDHEN, CDR2 SYDVKM. The CDR3 is made up of 14 amino acids. The CDR3 loop is CASNRAGGNNEQFF. For the CDR3, the DNA is TGTGCCAGCAATCGGGCGGGGGGCAACAATGAGCAGTTCTTC.

This clonotype occurred a few times. The gene calls are TRBV14 and TRBJ2-7; the D gene is possibly TRBD1 (6 bases). V gave up 4 bases and J gave up 2 bases, with 9 bases separating them. The CDR3 sequence is 13 residues long. CDR1 SGHDN and CDR2 FVKESK come from the germline V gene. The CDR3 nucleotides read TGTGCCAGCAGCCTTCGGACAGCCTACGAGCAGTACTTC. It specifies CASSLRTAYEQYF.

The chain recombines TRBV5-1 with TRBJ1-5; tentative D call: TRBD1 (5 bases). Looked up from germline, CDR1 is SGHRS and CDR2 is YFSETQ. The CDR3 contains 15 residues. V was clipped by 4 bases and J by 4 bases, with 15 bases between them. The chain's CDR3 is CASSTNGAPNQPQHF. Written as DNA, the CDR3 is TGCGCCAGCAGCACCAACGGGGCACCGAATCAGCCCCAGCATTTT.

This clonotype turned up a few times. The V gene is TRBV2, the J gene TRBJ2-3, with 7 bases lining up with TRBD2. Germline V gene data show CDR1 as SNHLY and CDR2 as FYNNEI. The CDR3 length is 14 residues. After removal of 7 bases from V and 2 bases from J, the junction contained 6 bases not matched to a gene. The CDR3 sequence is CASKQAGFTDTQYF. The CDR3 region has the DNA TGTGCCAGCAAACAAGCGGGGTTCACAGATACGCAGTATTTT.

This clonotype turned up a few times. The chain's CDR3 is CASRSGTSVATYEQYF. CDR3 bases: TGTGCCAGCAGATCCGGGACTAGCGTAGCGACCTACGAGCAGTACTTC. The chain employs TRBV27 and TRBJ2-7, with 10 bases fitting TRBD2. There are 16 residues in the CDR3. The germline CDR1 and CDR2 sequences are MNHEY and SMNVEV (reference sequence). V gave up 6 bases and J gave up 2 bases; unmatched junction bases: 10.

The V gene is TRBV20-1, the J gene TRBJ2-7; no definite D call. Germline loops: CDR1 DFQATT, CDR2 SNEGSKA (reference sequence). V was shortened by 1 base and J by 3 bases, with 7 bases between the two germline ends. The CDR3 runs to 12 residues. The CDR3 here is CSARVGNYEQYF. The DNA of the CDR3 is TGCAGTGCTAGAGTAGGGAACTACGAGCAGTACTTC.

This sequence joins TRBV4-1 and TRBJ2-5, with 8 bases aligning to TRBD2. The V gene's germline CDR1 is MGHRA and CDR2 YSYEKL. The V and J ends lost 4 bases and 11 bases, in that order; junction bases with no gene match: 6. The CDR3 is 12 residues long. CDR3: CASSRSGVEQYF. DNA for the CDR3: TGCGCCAGCAGCCGTAGCGGGGTTGAGCAGTACTTC.

V is TRBV7-2 and J is TRBJ2-7; 9 positions match TRBD2. The CDR3 extends over 17 amino acids. V gave up 0 bases and J gave up 0 bases; unmatched junction bases: 6. The germline V gene encodes CDR1 SGHTA and CDR2 FQGNSA. The CDR3 DNA follows: TGTGCCAGCAGCTTAGCGCGCAGTAGCGGGAGCTCCTACGAGCAGTACTTC. Translated, it gives CASSLARSSGSSYEQYF.

This rearrangement joins TRBV10-3 to TRBJ1-5; 11 positions agree with TRBD1. The junction had 3 bases not matched to a gene; V was cut back by 4 bases and J by 4 bases. Germline values: CDR1 ENHRY, CDR2 SYGVKD. The CDR3 has 15 amino acids. The CDR3 is CAISAGTGGNQPQHF. CDR3 nucleotide sequence: TGTGCCATCAGTGCCGGGACAGGGGGTAATCAGCCCCAGCATTTT.

This clonotype was seen a few times. V gene TRBV20-1 combines with J gene TRBJ1-5, with 7 bases fitting TRBD1. Germline V gives CDR1 DFQATT, CDR2 SNEGSKA (reference sequence). J lost 4 bases, V lost 1 base, and 4 bases had no gene match. The CDR3 has 14 residues. The CDR3 nucleotides read TGCAGTGCTAGAGCGGGACAGAAAAATCAGCCCCAGCATTTT. Amino acid sequence: CSARAGQKNQPQHF.

This clonotype appeared a few times. The CDR3 nucleotides are TGTGCCAGCAGCCAAGAGGGAACAGCGGGAGGAGGAGCCACCCAGTACTTC. It is translated as CASSQEGTAGGGATQYF. The chain uses TRBV3-1 and TRBJ2-7; TRBD2 matches 9 bases. J gave up 10 bases and V 0 bases, and 16 bases lay outside the gene matches. The CDR3 runs to 17 residues. In germline, CDR1 is LGHDT, CDR2 YNNKEL (reference sequence).

The chain recombines TRBV9 with TRBJ2-7; D may be TRBD2 (6 bases). The V gene lost 0 bases and the J gene lost 3 bases, with 10 bases spanning the gap. The CDR3 extends over 14 amino acids. Germline V lookup: CDR1 SGDLS, CDR2 YYNGEE. The CDR3 sequence: CASSVEGTGYEQYF. As DNA, the CDR3 is TGTGCCAGCAGCGTAGAGGGGACTGGCTACGAGCAGTACTTC.

The chain is built from TRBV7-6 and TRBJ2-5, with 10 bases fitting TRBD2. With V trimmed by 3 bases and J by 4 bases, 5 bases remained unmatched. CDR1 is SGHVS and CDR2 is FNYEAQ in the germline V gene. The CDR3 sequence is 15 residues long. The CDR3 DNA reads TGTGCCAGCAGCTTTCGGCTAGCGGGGGCAGAGACCCAGTACTTC. Its protein is CASSFRLAGAETQYF.

In its sample, this clonotype was seen many times. This rearrangement joins TRBV20-1 to TRBJ2-5; TRBD2 is a possible D gene (5 bases). The germline V gene has CDR1 DFQATT and CDR2 SNEGSKA (reference sequence). V was trimmed by 1 base and J by 5 bases, leaving 14 bases between them. The CDR3 is made up of 14 amino acids. In DNA, the CDR3 is TGCAGTGCTAGAGTCAGAGGGCCTAGGGAGACCCAGTACTTC. It yields the protein CSARVRGPRETQYF.

This chain joins TRBV28 and TRBJ2-3; TRBD2 is a possible D gene (5 bases). CDR3 length equals 12 residues. Trimming removed 4 bases from V and 11 bases from J, with 13 bases in between. CDR1 MDHEN and CDR2 SYDVKM come from the germline V gene. The CDR3 DNA reads TGTGCCAGCAGTTCAAGTTGGAGGAAGCAGTATTTT. This gives the protein CASSSSWRKQYF.